A single sample gave rise to the 18 T cell receptor beta chains below, sequenced in a study of patients and donors after allogeneic stem cell transplantation. TCRdb recomputed calls from the RT-PCR reads with MiXCR, one row per CDR3 protein. The sample includes 80,000 to 90,000 distinct CDR3 sequences, 40% to 60% of them seen just once. Sequenced material: blood, either unsorted or a sorted T cell fraction (not recorded which). The source of these receptors is a human donor who was either an allogeneic HSCT recipient or a stem cell or donor lymphocyte infusion donor (not recorded which). It is not recorded whose cells these are; they may come from a transplant donor.

The V gene is TRBV6-5, the J gene TRBJ1-3, with a weak D call TRBD1 (6 bases). CDR3 size: 19 residues. Germline V gives CDR1 MNHEY, CDR2 SVGAGI. Between the trimmed V and J ends, which lost 4 bases and 6 bases, there was a span of 28 bases. This chain's CDR3 is CASSSRPSFWGGLANTIYF. In nucleotides, the CDR3 is TGTGCCAGCAGTTCACGACCCTCCTTCTGGGGGGGCCTGGCAAACACCATATATTTT.

This clonotype was seen a few times. The gene calls are TRBV12-5 and TRBJ1-2; D not resolved. The germline V and J ends were trimmed by 0 bases and 4 bases, with 12 bases remaining between them. The CDR3 consists of 15 residues. CDR1 and CDR2 from the germline V gene are LGHNT and FRNRAP. The CDR3 region has the DNA TGTGCTAGTGGTTTGGTACTTGGGTTCGGCTATGGCTACACCTTC. Translation gives CASGLVLGFGYGYTF.

The gene calls are TRBV6-6 and TRBJ1-2; a possible D gene is TRBD1 (6 bases). Germline values: CDR1 MNHNY, CDR2 SVGAGI (reference sequence). Trimming pared 1 base from V and 11 bases from J, leaving 26 bases between. This CDR3 is built from 17 residues. CDR3 amino acids: CASSYLQGISLTALYTF. CDR3 nucleotides: TGTGCCAGCAGTTACTTGCAGGGGATTAGTCTTACGGCCCTTTACACCTTC.

This chain uses TRBV21-1 with TRBJ1-1. TRBV21-1 is listed as a pseudogene. The CDR3 is 12 amino acids. The CDR3 coding sequence is TGTGCCAGCCGGACGGCGTGGGCCGAAGCTTTCTTT. Translating gives CASRTAWAEAFF.

V is TRBV5-1 and J is TRBJ2-7, with 9 bases identical to TRBD1. Per germline, CDR1 SGHRS and CDR2 YFSETQ. Trimming at V came to 7 bases and at J to 6 bases, leaving 8 bases not matched to a gene. There are 13 residues in the CDR3. The CDR3 sequence is CASAVRDRVEQYF. In DNA, the CDR3 is TGCGCCAGCGCCGTTCGGGACAGGGTCGAGCAGTACTTC.

A few counts support this clonotype. The chain is built from TRBV10-3 and TRBJ1-1; no clear D. There are 13 residues in the CDR3. Looked up from germline, CDR1 is ENHRY and CDR2 is SYGVKD. V lost 8 bases and J lost 1, with 11 bases in between. CDR3 DNA: TGTGCCATCGCCAACCATCAGAACACTGAAGCTTTCTTT. Translation: CAIANHQNTEAFF.

The rearrangement uses TRBV4-3 and TRBJ1-6, with D unclear. Germline-derived CDR1 and CDR2 are LGHNA and YSLEER. CDR3 length: 15 amino acids. Trimming removed 0 bases from V and 5 bases from J, with 8 bases in between. DNA of the CDR3: TGCGCCAGCAGCCAAGAGGCAGAACATAATTCACCCCTCCACTTT. This encodes CASSQEAEHNSPLHF.

In its sample, this clonotype was seen many times. The chain has TRBV6-5 and TRBJ1-1; D gene uncertain. V shed 4 bases and J shed 1 base, with 25 bases lying between them. Germline V lookup: CDR1 MNHEY, CDR2 SVGAGI. CDR3 length: 19 residues. The CDR3 DNA sequence: TGTGCCAGCAGTTCAGATATCGGGTTTCTTGCCCGGGAGAACACTGAAGCTTTCTTT. As protein: CASSSDIGFLARENTEAFF.

V usage is TRBV20-1 and J usage is TRBJ1-1, with D unclear. Looked up from germline, CDR1 is DFQATT and CDR2 is SNEGSKA (reference sequence). Trimming pared 2 bases from V and 0 bases from J, leaving 7 bases between. The CDR3 is 13 amino acids. The CDR3 protein is CSARTHLNTEAFF. CDR3 DNA: TGCAGTGCTAGAACTCATTTGAACACTGAAGCTTTCTTT.

The chain employs TRBV29-1 and TRBJ1-5; TRBD1 aligns across 10 bases. From germline, CDR1 is SQVTM and CDR2 ANQGSEA. V shed 5 bases and J 3 bases; nucleotides not matched to a gene: 7. The CDR3 has 15 amino acids. CDR3 nucleotides: TGCAGCGTTTATAGGACAGGGGGATACAATCAGCCCCAGCATTTT. It yields the protein CSVYRTGGYNQPQHF.

Only a few counts were recorded for this clonotype. The chain employs TRBV6-2 or TRBV6-3 and TRBJ1-2, with D uncertain. The CDR3 loop spans 13 amino acids. CDR1 MNHEY and CDR2 SVGEGT come from the germline V gene. Trimming stripped 0 bases from V and 2 bases from J, with 4 bases between. The CDR3 spells CASSYSINYGYTF. CDR3 coding DNA: TGTGCCAGCAGTTACTCGATCAACTATGGCTACACCTTC.

This chain joins TRBV20-1 and TRBJ2-7; 10 nucleotides match TRBD2. V lost 1 base and J lost 6; bases outside the gene matches: 3. Germline CDR1 DFQATT, CDR2 SNEGSKA (reference sequence). The CDR3 runs 13 residues. DNA of the CDR3: TGCAGTGCTAGAGCTAGCGGGAGCCGCGAGCAGTACTTC. It codes for CSARASGSREQYF.

This clonotype has a handful of counts. CDR3 region: CASSYSDRHTEAFF. The CDR3 nucleotides are TGTGCCAGCAGTTACTCCGACAGACACACTGAAGCTTTCTTT. The gene calls are TRBV6-6 and TRBJ1-1, with D possibly TRBD1 on 5 matching bases. V was clipped by 0 bases and J by 3 bases, with 8 bases between them. The CDR3 totals 14 residues. Germline CDR1 is MNHNY and CDR2 is SVGAGI (reference sequence).

This clonotype was observed many times. This chain joins TRBV6-5 and TRBJ1-5, with 7 bases fitting TRBD1. The V and J ends lost 6 bases and 2 bases, in that order; junction bases with no gene match: 1. The CDR3 runs 13 residues. The germline V gene has CDR1 MNHEY and CDR2 SVGAGI. CDR3 nucleotide sequence: TGTGCCAGCAGGCAGGGGGGCAATCAGCCCCAGCATTTT. Translation gives CASRQGGNQPQHF.

This clonotype has just a few counts. The chain employs TRBV7-6 and TRBJ1-1, with D uncertain. The CDR3 runs 13 residues. CDR1 is SGHVS and CDR2 is FNYEAQ in the germline V gene. The V and J ends lost 5 bases and 7 bases respectively, with 14 bases between them. CDR3 sequence reads: CASSKSPASEAFF. DNA of the CDR3: TGTGCCAGCAGCAAATCGCCGGCCAGTGAAGCTTTCTTT.

The rearrangement links TRBV16 to TRBJ2-7; D remains ambiguous. Germline lookup yields CDR1 KGHSY and CDR2 FQNENV. Trimming cost V 1 base and J 2 bases, with 9 bases left between them. The CDR3 contains 14 residues. The CDR3: CASSQWAETYEQYF. The CDR3 coding sequence is TGTGCCAGCAGCCAATGGGCGGAAACCTACGAGCAGTACTTC.

The chain employs TRBV5-4 and TRBJ1-2, with D maybe TRBD1 (6 bases). CDR3 length equals 17 residues. V lost 0 bases, J lost 2 bases, and 17 bases lay in between. Per the germline V gene, CDR1 is SGHNT and CDR2 is YYREEE (reference sequence). DNA of the CDR3: TGTGCCAGCAGCTTGGCCATAAGGACAGCTCTAAACTATGGCTACACCTTC. Encoded protein: CASSLAIRTALNYGYTF.

The genes are TRBV5-5 and TRBJ1-6; D unclear. V lost 3 bases and J lost 10, with 17 bases in between. The CDR3 length is 15 residues. Germline CDR1 reads SGHKS; CDR2 reads YYEKEE (reference sequence). This chain's CDR3 is CASSSWVFGGSPLHF. The CDR3 coding sequence is TGTGCCAGCAGCTCGTGGGTGTTCGGTGGGTCACCCCTCCACTTT.